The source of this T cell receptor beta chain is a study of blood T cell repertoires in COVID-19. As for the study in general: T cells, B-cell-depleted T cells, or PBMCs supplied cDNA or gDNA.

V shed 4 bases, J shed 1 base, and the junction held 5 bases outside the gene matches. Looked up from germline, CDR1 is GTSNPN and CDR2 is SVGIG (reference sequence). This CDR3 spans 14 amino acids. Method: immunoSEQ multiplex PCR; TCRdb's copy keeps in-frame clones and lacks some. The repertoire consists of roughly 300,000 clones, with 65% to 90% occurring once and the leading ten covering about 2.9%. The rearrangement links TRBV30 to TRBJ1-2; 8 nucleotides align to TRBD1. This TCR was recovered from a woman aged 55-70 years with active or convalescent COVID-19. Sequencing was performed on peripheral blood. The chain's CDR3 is CAWTGTGINYGYTF. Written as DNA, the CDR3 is TGTGCCTGGACGGGGACAGGCATTAACTATGGCTACACCTTC.